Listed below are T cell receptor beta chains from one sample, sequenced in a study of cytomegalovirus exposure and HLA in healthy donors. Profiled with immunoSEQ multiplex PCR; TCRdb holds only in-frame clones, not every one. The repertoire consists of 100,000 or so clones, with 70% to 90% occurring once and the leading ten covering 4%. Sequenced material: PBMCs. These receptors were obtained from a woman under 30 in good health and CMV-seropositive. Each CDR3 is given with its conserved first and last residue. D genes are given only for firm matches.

CDR3aa: CASSVDRGTEAFF
CDR3nt: TGTGCCAGCAGTGTGGACAGGGGCACTGAAGCTTTCTTT
j_gene: TRBJ1-1
v_gene: TRBV28
d_gene: TRBD1

CDR3aa: CASSLSNEQFF
CDR3nt: TGCGCCAGCTCCCTTAGCAATGAGCAGTTCTTC
j_gene: TRBJ2-1
v_gene: TRBV10-2
d_gene: NA

CDR3aa: CASSAETGAGGEQYF
CDR3nt: TGCGCCAGCAGCGCGGAGACAGGGGCAGGAGGCGAGCAGTACTTC
j_gene: TRBJ2-7
v_gene: TRBV10-2
d_gene: TRBD1

CDR3aa: CASRGGFYGYTF
CDR3nt: TGTGCCAGCAGGGGGGGGTTCTATGGCTACACCTTC
j_gene: TRBJ1-2
v_gene: TRBV28
d_gene: NA

CDR3aa: CAKEGRNLGYTF
CDR3nt: TGTGCCAAAGAGGGGAGGAACCTGGGCTACACCTTC
j_gene: TRBJ1-2
v_gene: TRBV2
d_gene: NA

CDR3aa: CSASGLAGGNTQYF
CDR3nt: TGCAGCGCCTCAGGACTAGCGGGGGGGAATACGCAGTATTTT
j_gene: TRBJ2-3
v_gene: TRBV29-1
d_gene: TRBD2

CDR3aa: CASSVGQGVDGYTF
CDR3nt: TGTGCCAGCAGCGTTGGACAGGGGGTAGATGGCTACACCTTC
j_gene: TRBJ1-2
v_gene: TRBV9
d_gene: TRBD1

CDR3aa: CASSPWAGFGTGELFF
CDR3nt: TGTGCCAGCAGTCCATGGGCGGGGTTTGGCACCGGGGAGCTGTTTTTT
j_gene: TRBJ2-2
v_gene: TRBV28
d_gene: NA

CDR3aa: CASSWGVNSNQPQHF
CDR3nt: TGTGCCAGCAGCTGGGGGGTGAATAGCAATCAGCCCCAGCATTTT
j_gene: TRBJ1-5
v_gene: TRBV5-5
d_gene: NA

CDR3aa: CASTGGRPDNEQFF
CDR3nt: TGTGCCAGCACCGGCGGGAGACCGGACAATGAGCAGTTCTTC
j_gene: TRBJ2-1
v_gene: TRBV28
d_gene: TRBD2

CDR3aa: CASGLWGPRNTEAFF
CDR3nt: TGTGCTAGTGGTTTGTGGGGGCCGAGGAACACTGAAGCTTTCTTT
j_gene: TRBJ1-1
v_gene: TRBV12-5
d_gene: NA

CDR3aa: CAEGQGITGELFF
CDR3nt: TGTGCAGAGGGACAGGGGATCACCGGGGAGCTGTTTTTT
j_gene: TRBJ2-2
v_gene: TRBV7-8
d_gene: TRBD1

CDR3aa: CASSYGGYYNEQFF
CDR3nt: TGTGCCAGCAGTTACGGCGGTTACTACAATGAGCAGTTCTTC
j_gene: TRBJ2-1
v_gene: TRBV6-5
d_gene: NA

CDR3aa: CASSSSFYEQYF
CDR3nt: TGTGCCAGCAGTTCCAGTTTCTACGAGCAGTACTTC
j_gene: TRBJ2-7
v_gene: TRBV6-6
d_gene: NA

CDR3aa: CASSLGLAGAGDTQYF
CDR3nt: TGTGCCAGCAGCTTAGGACTAGCGGGGGCTGGAGATACGCAGTATTTT
j_gene: TRBJ2-3
v_gene: TRBV11-2
d_gene: TRBD2

CDR3aa: CASSYMGRGTDTQYF
CDR3nt: TGTGCCAGCAGTTACATGGGCAGGGGAACAGATACGCAGTATTTT
j_gene: TRBJ2-3
v_gene: TRBV6-5
d_gene: NA

CDR3aa: CASSDPGGASEKLFF
CDR3nt: TGTGCCAGCAGTGATCCCGGGGGGGCTAGTGAAAAACTGTTTTTT
j_gene: TRBJ1-4
v_gene: TRBV2
d_gene: NA

CDR3aa: CASSSGQSYEQYF
CDR3nt: TGTGCCAGCAGTTCGGGACAGTCCTACGAGCAGTACTTC
j_gene: TRBJ2-7
v_gene: TRBV27
d_gene: TRBD1

CDR3aa: CSVEGDRTYEQYF
CDR3nt: TGCAGCGTTGAAGGGGACAGAACCTACGAGCAGTACTTC
j_gene: TRBJ2-7
v_gene: TRBV29-1
d_gene: TRBD1

CDR3aa: CASSQAGATDTQYF
CDR3nt: TGCGCCAGCAGCCAAGCGGGAGCCACAGATACGCAGTATTTT
j_gene: TRBJ2-3
v_gene: TRBV4-1
d_gene: NA

CDR3aa: CASSRRNQPQHF
CDR3nt: TGTGCCAGCAGTCGCCGGAATCAGCCCCAGCATTTT
j_gene: TRBJ1-5
v_gene: TRBV6-5
d_gene: NA

CDR3aa: CASSGGAAYNEQFF
CDR3nt: TGTGCCAGCAGTGGGGGGGCCGCCTACAATGAGCAGTTCTTC
j_gene: TRBJ2-1
v_gene: TRBV28
d_gene: NA

CDR3aa: CSQQGEETQYF
CDR3nt: TGCAGTCAACAGGGTGAAGAGACCCAGTACTTC
j_gene: TRBJ2-5
v_gene: TRBV20-1
d_gene: NA